This T cell receptor (beta chain) was sequenced during a study of cytomegalovirus exposure and HLA in healthy donors. Primers for the PCR totalled 60 Vbeta and 13 Jbeta. Data came from immunoSEQ multiplex PCR; TCRdb stores just in-frame clones and leaves some out. The sample shows about 110,000 clones, over 65% of them seen only once. The V and J ends lost 4 bases and 0 bases respectively, with 19 bases between them. There are 17 residues in the CDR3. CDR1 and CDR2 from the germline V gene are SGDLS and YYNGEE. Material: PBMCs. This TCR was recovered from a woman between 25 and 40 years old in good health and CMV-seronegative. The chain carries TRBV9 and TRBJ1-2; D uncertain. In nucleotides, the CDR3 is TGTGCCAGCAGCCCGAGGCCCGGGGTCCCTCCTAACTATGGCTACACCTTC. The encoded protein is CASSPRPGVPPNYGYTF.